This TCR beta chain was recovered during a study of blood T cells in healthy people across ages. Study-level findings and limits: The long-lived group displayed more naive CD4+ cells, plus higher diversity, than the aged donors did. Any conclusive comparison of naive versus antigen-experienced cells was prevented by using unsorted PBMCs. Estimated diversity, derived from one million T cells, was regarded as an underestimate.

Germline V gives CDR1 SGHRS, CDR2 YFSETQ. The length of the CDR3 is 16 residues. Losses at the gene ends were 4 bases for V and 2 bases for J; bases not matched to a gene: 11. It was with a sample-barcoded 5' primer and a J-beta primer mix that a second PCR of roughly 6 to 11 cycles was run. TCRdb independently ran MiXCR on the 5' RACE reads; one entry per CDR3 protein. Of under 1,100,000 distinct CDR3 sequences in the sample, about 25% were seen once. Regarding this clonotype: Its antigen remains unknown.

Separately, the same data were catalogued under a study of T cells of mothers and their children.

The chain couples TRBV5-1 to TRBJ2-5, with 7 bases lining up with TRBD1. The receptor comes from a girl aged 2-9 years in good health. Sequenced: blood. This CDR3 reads CASSHAPGQPQETQYF. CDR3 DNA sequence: TGCGCCAGCAGCCACGCACCGGGACAGCCTCAAGAGACCCAGTACTTC.